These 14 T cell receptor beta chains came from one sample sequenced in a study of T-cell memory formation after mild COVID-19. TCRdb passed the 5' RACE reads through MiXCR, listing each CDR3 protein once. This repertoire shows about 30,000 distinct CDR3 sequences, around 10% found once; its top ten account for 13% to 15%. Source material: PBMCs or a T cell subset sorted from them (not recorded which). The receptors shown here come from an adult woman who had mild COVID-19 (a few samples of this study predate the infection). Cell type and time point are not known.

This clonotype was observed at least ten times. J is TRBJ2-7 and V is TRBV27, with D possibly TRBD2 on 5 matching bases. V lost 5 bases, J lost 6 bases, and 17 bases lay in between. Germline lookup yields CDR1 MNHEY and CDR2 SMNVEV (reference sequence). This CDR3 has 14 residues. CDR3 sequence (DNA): TGTGCCAGCAGTAAATCTAGCCTGAGTCGCGAGCAGTACTTC. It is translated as CASSKSSLSREQYF.

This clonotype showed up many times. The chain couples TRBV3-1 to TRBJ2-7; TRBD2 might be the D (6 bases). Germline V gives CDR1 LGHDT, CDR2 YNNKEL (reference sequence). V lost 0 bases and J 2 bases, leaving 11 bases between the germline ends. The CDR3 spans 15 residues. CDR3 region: CASSQEIAAAYEQYF. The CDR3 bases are TGTGCCAGCAGCCAAGAAATAGCGGCCGCCTACGAGCAGTACTTC.

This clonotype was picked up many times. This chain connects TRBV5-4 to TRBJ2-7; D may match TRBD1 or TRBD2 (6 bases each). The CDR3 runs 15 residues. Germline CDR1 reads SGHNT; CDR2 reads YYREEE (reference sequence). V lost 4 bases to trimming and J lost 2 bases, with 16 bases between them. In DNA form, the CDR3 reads TGTGCCAGCAGCCGCAAAGGGGGGTTTCCCTACGAGCAGTACTTC. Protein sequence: CASSRKGGFPYEQYF.

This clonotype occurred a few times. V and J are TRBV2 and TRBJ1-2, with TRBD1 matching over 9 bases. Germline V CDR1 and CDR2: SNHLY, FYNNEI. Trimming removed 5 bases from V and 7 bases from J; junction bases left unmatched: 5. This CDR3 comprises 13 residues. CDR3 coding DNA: TGTGCCAGCAGTTTACAGGGGGCGCCTGGCTACACCTTC. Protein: CASSLQGAPGYTF.

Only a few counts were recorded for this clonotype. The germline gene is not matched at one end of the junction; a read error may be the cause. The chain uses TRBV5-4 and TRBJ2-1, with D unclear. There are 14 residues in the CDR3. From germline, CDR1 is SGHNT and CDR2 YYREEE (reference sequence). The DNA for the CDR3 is TGTGCCAGCAGCCCAGAAGCGATATACAATGGGCAGTTCTTC. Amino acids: CASSPEAIYNGQFF.

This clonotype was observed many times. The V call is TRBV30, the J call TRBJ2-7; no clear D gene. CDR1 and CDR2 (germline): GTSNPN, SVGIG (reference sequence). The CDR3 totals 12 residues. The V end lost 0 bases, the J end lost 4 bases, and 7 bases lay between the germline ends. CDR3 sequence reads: CAWSVGYYEQYF. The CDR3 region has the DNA TGTGCCTGGAGTGTTGGCTATTACGAGCAGTACTTC.

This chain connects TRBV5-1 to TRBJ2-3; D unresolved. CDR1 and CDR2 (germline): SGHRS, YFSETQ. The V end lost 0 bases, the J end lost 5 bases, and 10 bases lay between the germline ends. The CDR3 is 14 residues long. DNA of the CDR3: TGCGCCAGCAGCTTGGGTTGGGCTAAAGATACGCAGTATTTT. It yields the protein CASSLGWAKDTQYF.

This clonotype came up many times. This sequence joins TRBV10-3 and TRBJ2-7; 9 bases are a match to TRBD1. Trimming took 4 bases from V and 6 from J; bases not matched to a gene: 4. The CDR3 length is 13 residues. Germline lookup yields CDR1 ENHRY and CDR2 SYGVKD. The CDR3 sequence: CAISGGTGTEQYF. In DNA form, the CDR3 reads TGTGCCATCAGTGGTGGGACAGGGACCGAGCAGTACTTC.

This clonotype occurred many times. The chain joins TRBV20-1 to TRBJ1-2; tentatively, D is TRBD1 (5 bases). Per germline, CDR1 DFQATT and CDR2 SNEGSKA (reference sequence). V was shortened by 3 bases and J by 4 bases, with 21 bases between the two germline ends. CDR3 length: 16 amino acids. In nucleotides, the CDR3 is TGCAGTGCTAGGAGCTCAGGGTTCGCCGGGGGCTATGGCTACACCTTC. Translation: CSARSSGFAGGYGYTF.

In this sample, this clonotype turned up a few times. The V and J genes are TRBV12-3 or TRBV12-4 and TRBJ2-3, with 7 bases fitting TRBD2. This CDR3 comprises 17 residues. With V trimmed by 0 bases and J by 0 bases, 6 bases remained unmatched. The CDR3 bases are TGTGCCAGCAGTTTAGCGGGGAGGGGTCCTAGCACAGATACGCAGTATTTT. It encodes CASSLAGRGPSTDTQYF.

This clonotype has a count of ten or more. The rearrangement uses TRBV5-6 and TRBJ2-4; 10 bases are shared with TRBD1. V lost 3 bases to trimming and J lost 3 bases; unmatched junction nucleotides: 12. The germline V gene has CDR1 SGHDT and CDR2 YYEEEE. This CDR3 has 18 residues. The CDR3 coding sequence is TGTGCCAGCAGCTCGTCCCGGGACAGGGGTTATGGCAAAAACATTCAGTACTTC. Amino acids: CASSSSRDRGYGKNIQYF. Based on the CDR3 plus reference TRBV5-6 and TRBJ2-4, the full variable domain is DAGVTQSPTHLIKTRGQQVTLRCSPKSGHDTVSWYQQALGQGPQFIFQYYEEEERQRGNFPDRFSGHQFPNYSSELNVNALLLGDSALYLCASSSSRDRGYGKNIQYFGAGTRLSVL.

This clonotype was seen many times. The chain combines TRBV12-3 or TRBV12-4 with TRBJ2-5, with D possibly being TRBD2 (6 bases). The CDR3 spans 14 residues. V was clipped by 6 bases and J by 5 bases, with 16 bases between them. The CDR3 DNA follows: TGTGCCAGCAGCCTACGACTAGTTCAGGAGACCCAGTACTTC. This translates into CASSLRLVQETQYF.

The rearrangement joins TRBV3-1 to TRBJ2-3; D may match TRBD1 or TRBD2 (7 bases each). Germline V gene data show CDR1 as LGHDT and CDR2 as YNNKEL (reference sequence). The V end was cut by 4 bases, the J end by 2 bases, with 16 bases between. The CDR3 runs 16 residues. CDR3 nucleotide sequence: TGTGCCAGCAGCCTGGGCAGGGGGAGGGTCACAGATACGCAGTATTTT. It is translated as CASSLGRGRVTDTQYF.

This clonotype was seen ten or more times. As DNA, the CDR3 is TGCGCCAGCAGCTTGGAGGCAGTGAGGCTAGCAGTAGCCGGGGAGCTGTTTTTT. Translated, it gives CASSLEAVRLAVAGELFF. V and J are TRBV5-1 and TRBJ2-2; tentative D call: TRBD2 (5 bases). V was cut by 0 bases and J by 6 bases, with 21 bases left in between. This CDR3 spans 18 amino acids. From germline, CDR1 is SGHRS and CDR2 YFSETQ.